This T cell receptor beta chain emerged from a study of T cell responses to AZD1222 COVID-19 vaccine. Findings of the study overall: Baseline seropositivity occurred in only a handful of AZD1222 recipients. Spike-specific TCRs gained breadth and depth after people received two AZD1222 doses. Most donors were white British, females outnumbered males, and clonal diversity was possibly underestimated.

Clones were sequenced by immunoSEQ multiplex PCR, and TCRdb holds only the in-frame ones, with some missing. In the table there are roughly 170,000 clones, around 87% of which are singletons. To note about this clone: What it binds is not known.

Per the germline V gene, CDR1 is MGHRA and CDR2 is YSYEKL. The CDR3 sequence is 16 residues long. The V end was cut by 1 base, the J end by 7 bases, with 16 bases between. The source of this sequence is an adult in good health. The source was peripheral blood, collected on day 0 of AZD1222 vaccination. The rearrangement links TRBV4-1 to TRBJ1-4; no clear D gene. DNA of the CDR3: TGCGCCAGCAGCCAAGGGTTTGCGGGGTCTGGTGAAAAACTGTTTTTT. This encodes CASSQGFAGSGEKLFF.